Listed below are T cell receptor beta chains from one sample, sequenced in a study of blood T cell repertoires in COVID-19. Here immunoSEQ multiplex PCR was the method, and the copy in TCRdb shows in-frame clones only, minus some. The data show 150,000 to 160,000 clones, approximately 80% seen once. The material sequenced was peripheral blood. These receptors came from a woman in her fifties or sixties with acute or convalescent COVID-19. Both conserved end residues are part of each CDR3. The D gene is left open where the match is weak. Size is stated for part of the rows, as once, few or many counts, or as a class when the clone is expanded.

>.|TRBV5-1|TRBD2|TRBJ2-1
CASSLAGAGGNNEQFF
TGCGCCAGCAGCTTGGCCGGAGCGGGAGGCAACAATGAGCAGTTCTTC
>.|TRBV19|TRBD2|TRBJ2-3
CASSIGGGGYTDTQYF
TGTGCCAGTAGTATAGGAGGCGGGGGGTACACAGATACGCAGTATTTT
>.|TRBV18|TRBD1|TRBJ1-1
CASSPLRTGGNTEAFF
TGTGCCAGCTCACCACTTCGGACAGGGGGGAACACTGAAGCTTTCTTT
>.|TRBV3-1/TRBV3-2|TRBD2|TRBJ2-1
CASSVSGGYYNEQFF
TGTGCCAGCAGCGTAAGCGGGGGGTATTACAATGAGCAGTTCTTC
>once|TRBV9|.|TRBJ2-2
CASSAGGRGTGELFF
TGTGCCAGCAGCGCGGGGGGCAGGGGAACCGGGGAGCTGTTTTTT
>few|TRBV24-1|TRBD2|TRBJ2-2
CATRASGETGELFF
TGTGCCACCAGGGCTAGCGGGGAGACCGGGGAGCTGTTTTTT
>.|TRBV6-5|TRBD1|TRBJ1-5
CASSSDRGGQPQHF
TGTGCCAGCAGTTCGGACAGGGGAGGGCAGCCCCAGCATTTT
>few|TRBV5-1|TRBD1|TRBJ1-5
CDWGQGGDNQPQHF
TGCGACTGGGGACAGGGGGGAGACAATCAGCCCCAGCATTTT
>.|TRBV18|TRBD1|TRBJ1-4
CASSPRTGGGEKLFF
TGTGCCAGCTCACCTAGGACAGGCGGAGGAGAAAAACTGTTTTTT
>.|TRBV2|.|TRBJ2-1
CASRETSYNEQFF
TGTGCCAGCAGGGAGACTAGCTACAATGAGCAGTTCTTC
>.|TRBV7-3|TRBD2|TRBJ2-1
CASRATRLAEANEQFF
TGTGCCAGCAGGGCCACTCGACTAGCGGAGGCTAATGAGCAGTTCTTC
>.|TRBV12-3/TRBV12-4|.|TRBJ1-2
CASSPSKGYGYTF
TGTGCCAGCAGCCCCTCTAAGGGGTATGGCTACACCTTC
>.|TRBV6-2/TRBV6-3|.|TRBJ1-5
CASSYERGLGQPQHF
TGTGCCAGCAGTTATGAAAGGGGCCTAGGTCAGCCCCAGCATTTT
>.|TRBV4-2|TRBD1|TRBJ2-1
CASSPASRTGYNEQFF
TGTGCCAGCAGCCCAGCATCAAGGACAGGGTACAATGAGCAGTTCTTC
>.|TRBV29-1|.|TRBJ2-5
CSAADTGETQYF
TGCAGCGCCGCGGACACGGGAGAGACCCAGTACTTC
>.|TRBV7-2|.|TRBJ2-5
CASSLNPGAKETQYF
TGTGCCAGCAGCTTAAACCCAGGGGCTAAAGAGACCCAGTACTTC
>.|TRBV21-1|.|TRBJ2-1
CASSKKGSNTDHNEQFF
TGTGCCAGCAGCAAAAAGGGGTCCAACACGGACCACAATGAGCAGTTCTTC
>.|TRBV10-2|TRBD2|TRBJ2-7
CASSVRLAGVDEQYF
TGCGCCAGCAGTGTACGACTAGCGGGGGTCGACGAGCAGTACTTC
>.|TRBV28|.|TRBJ1-2
CASSFSGSYGYTF
TGTGCCAGCAGTTTCTCGGGGAGTTACGGCTACACCTTC
>.|TRBV5-1|.|TRBJ1-5
CASSPLGGDGSNQPQHF
TGCGCCAGCAGCCCTCTTGGGGGGGATGGGAGCAATCAGCCCCAGCATTTT
>.|TRBV27|.|TRBJ1-3
CASSLLGGSGNTIYF
TGTGCCAGCAGTTTATTGGGGGGCTCTGGAAACACCATATATTTT
>.|TRBV20-1|.|TRBJ1-5
CSASWGVSNQPQHF
TGCAGTGCTAGTTGGGGCGTTAGCAATCAGCCCCAGCATTTT
>.|TRBV29-1|.|TRBJ1-3
CSVDRASGNTIYF
TGCAGCGTTGACAGGGCCTCTGGAAACACCATATATTTT
>once|TRBV5-1|.|TRBJ2-2
CASSAGPADTGELFF
TGCGCCAGCAGCGCGGGACCCGCGGACACCGGGGAGCTGTTTTTT
>.|TRBV11-2|TRBD2|TRBJ2-5
CASSLEAGGPETQYF
TGTGCCAGCAGCTTAGAGGCGGGGGGGCCGGAGACCCAGTACTTC
>.|TRBV5-8|TRBD1|TRBJ1-1
CASSYVGQKAFF
TGTGCCAGCAGCTACGTGGGACAGAAAGCTTTCTTT
>.|TRBV19|.|TRBJ1-2
CASSNDFRGGYTF
TGTGCCAGTAGCAACGATTTCAGGGGTGGCTACACCTTC
>.|TRBV14|TRBD1|TRBJ1-1
CASSQVRRTGVTEAFF
TGTGCCAGCAGCCAAGTTAGAAGGACAGGGGTCACTGAAGCTTTCTTT
>.|TRBV7-2|.|TRBJ2-2
CASSFDSGTGELFF
TGTGCCAGCAGCTTTGACAGTGGCACCGGGGAGCTGTTTTTT